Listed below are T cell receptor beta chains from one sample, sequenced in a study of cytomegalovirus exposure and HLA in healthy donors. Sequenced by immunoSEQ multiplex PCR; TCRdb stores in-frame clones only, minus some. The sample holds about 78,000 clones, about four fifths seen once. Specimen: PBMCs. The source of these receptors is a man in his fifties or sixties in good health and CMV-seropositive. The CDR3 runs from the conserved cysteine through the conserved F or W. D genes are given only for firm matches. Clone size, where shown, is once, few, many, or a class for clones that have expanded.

DNA: TGTGCCAGCTCACTCGGCGCTGCCCGGAGCGGGGAGCTGTTTTTT; CDR3: CASSLGAARSGELFF; size: -; V: TRBV18; D: -; J: TRBJ2-2
DNA: TGCGCCAGCAGCCAAGTTTGGGGTAGCGGGATCTACAATGAGCAGTTCTTC; CDR3: CASSQVWGSGIYNEQFF; size: few; V: TRBV4-3; D: TRBD2; J: TRBJ2-1
DNA: TGTGCCAGCAGTTACTCAGGGGGTTATGGCTACACCTTC; CDR3: CASSYSGGYGYTF; size: -; V: TRBV6-6; D: -; J: TRBJ1-2
DNA: TGTGCCAGTAGTATCGGGGACAGGGGAGTTGACGAGCAGTACTTC; CDR3: CASSIGDRGVDEQYF; size: -; V: TRBV19; D: TRBD1; J: TRBJ2-7
DNA: TGTGCCAGCAGCCAGGAAACAGGCTCCTCTGGAAACACCATATATTTT; CDR3: CASSQETGSSGNTIYF; size: -; V: TRBV4-2; D: -; J: TRBJ1-3
DNA: TGTGCCAGCACTGCAGGGGACCCTGGAAACACCATATATTTT; CDR3: CASTAGDPGNTIYF; size: -; V: TRBV6-5; D: -; J: TRBJ1-3
DNA: TGTGCCAGCAGCTCGGGACAGGGTCGCTATGGCTACACCTTC; CDR3: CASSSGQGRYGYTF; size: -; V: TRBV5-6; D: TRBD1; J: TRBJ1-2
DNA: TGTTCCAGCAGCCACACTAGCGACCAAGAGACCCAGTACTTC; CDR3: CSSSHTSDQETQYF; size: -; V: TRBV7-9; D: TRBD2; J: TRBJ2-5
DNA: TGCGCCAGCAGCAGGGGGCGGGATAATGAGCAGTTCTTC; CDR3: CASSRGRDNEQFF; size: -; V: TRBV10-2; D: TRBD1; J: TRBJ2-1
DNA: TGTGCCAGCAGTTTCGACAGGGTCAATTCACCCCTCCACTTT; CDR3: CASSFDRVNSPLHF; size: -; V: TRBV27; D: TRBD1; J: TRBJ1-6
DNA: TGTGCCAGCAGCTTACAGGGGTACCAAGAGACCCAGTACTTC; CDR3: CASSLQGYQETQYF; size: -; V: TRBV5-6; D: TRBD1; J: TRBJ2-5
DNA: TGTTCCAGCAGCTACGGGGTGGGACAGATCACCTACGAGCAGTACTTC; CDR3: CSSSYGVGQITYEQYF; size: -; V: TRBV7-9; D: TRBD1; J: TRBJ2-7
DNA: TGTGCCAGCAGCAAAGAGGGGCAGGAACCGATGAACACTGAAGCTTTCTTT; CDR3: CASSKEGQEPMNTEAFF; size: -; V: TRBV21-1; D: -; J: TRBJ1-1
DNA: TGTGCCACCAGCAGAGCGGGTGAATCCCATCAGCCCCAGCATTTT; CDR3: CATSRAGESHQPQHF; size: -; V: TRBV15; D: -; J: TRBJ1-5
DNA: TGCGCCAGTAGTACCGGGACAGGCAATGAGCAGTTCTTC; CDR3: CASSTGTGNEQFF; size: -; V: TRBV19; D: TRBD1; J: TRBJ2-1
DNA: TGTGCCTGGAGTGTACTTAGCGGGGGTGCCTACGAGCAGTACTTC; CDR3: CAWSVLSGGAYEQYF; size: few; V: TRBV30; D: TRBD2; J: TRBJ2-7
DNA: TGTGCCAGCAGCCTTCGGTTGGGCCCAACTAATGAAAAACTGTTTTTT; CDR3: CASSLRLGPTNEKLFF; size: -; V: TRBV5-4; D: -; J: TRBJ1-4
DNA: TGTGCCAGCAGCTCGGGACTAGCGGGATTTGTTGAGCAGTTCTTC; CDR3: CASSSGLAGFVEQFF; size: -; V: TRBV7-9; D: TRBD2; J: TRBJ2-1
DNA: TGTGCCAGCAGCGTCGGACTAGCGAGGGAGCAGTACTTC; CDR3: CASSVGLAREQYF; size: -; V: TRBV9; D: TRBD2; J: TRBJ2-7
DNA: TGTGCCAGCAGTTACGCGGGGGCCGGGGAAAAACTGTTTTTT; CDR3: CASSYAGAGEKLFF; size: -; V: TRBV6-5; D: -; J: TRBJ1-4
DNA: TGTGCCAGCTCACTCCAAGAGACAGGCACTGAAGCTTTCTTT; CDR3: CASSLQETGTEAFF; size: -; V: TRBV18; D: -; J: TRBJ1-1
DNA: TGTGCCACTTTTTCGGGACAGCCGTATAGCACTGAAGCTTTCTTT; CDR3: CATFSGQPYSTEAFF; size: -; V: TRBV10-3; D: TRBD1; J: TRBJ1-1
DNA: TGTGCCAGCAGTGAAATTGGTATACAGATGAATGAGCAGTTCTTC; CDR3: CASSEIGIQMNEQFF; size: -; V: TRBV2; D: -; J: TRBJ2-1
DNA: TGTGCCAGTAGTGTGACAGTTAACTATGGCTACACCTTC; CDR3: CASSVTVNYGYTF; size: -; V: TRBV19; D: -; J: TRBJ1-2
DNA: TGTGCCAGCTCACCTTACCAGACAGGAAGGAATGAAAAACTGTTTTTT; CDR3: CASSPYQTGRNEKLFF; size: -; V: TRBV18; D: -; J: TRBJ1-4
DNA: TGTGCCAGCAGCCTCGACAGGGGTCGGCATCAGCCCCAGCATTTT; CDR3: CASSLDRGRHQPQHF; size: -; V: TRBV5-4; D: TRBD1; J: TRBJ1-5
DNA: TGCGCCAGCAGCTTGGCAGGGGACCCAAGCTCCTACGAGCAGTACTTC; CDR3: CASSLAGDPSSYEQYF; size: -; V: TRBV5-1; D: -; J: TRBJ2-7
DNA: TGTGCCATCAGCCCAACCGCTAGCGGGAGACCGTACAATGAGCAGTTCTTC; CDR3: CAISPTASGRPYNEQFF; size: few; V: TRBV10-3; D: TRBD2; J: TRBJ2-1
DNA: TGTGCCAGCAGTGAATTGTTAGCGGGAGGAACCGGGGAGCTGTTTTTT; CDR3: CASSELLAGGTGELFF; size: -; V: TRBV6-1; D: TRBD2; J: TRBJ2-2
DNA: TGTGCCAGCAGTGAAAGACAGGGAGCGACTGAAGCTTTCTTT; CDR3: CASSERQGATEAFF; size: -; V: TRBV25-1; D: TRBD1; J: TRBJ1-1
DNA: TGTGCCAGCAGCTTACCGGGACTAGAGGTACATGAGCAGTTCTTC; CDR3: CASSLPGLEVHEQFF; size: few; V: TRBV5-4; D: TRBD2; J: TRBJ2-1
DNA: TGTGCCAGCGGGACAGTCTCCTACAATGAGCAGTTCTTC; CDR3: CASGTVSYNEQFF; size: -; V: TRBV7-2; D: TRBD1; J: TRBJ2-1
DNA: TGTGCCAGTAGTCCTCGGGATAGCGGGATATACGAGCAGTACTTC; CDR3: CASSPRDSGIYEQYF; size: -; V: TRBV19; D: TRBD2; J: TRBJ2-7
DNA: TGTGCCAGCAGTCCCGGGACAATCGGCTACACCTTC; CDR3: CASSPGTIGYTF; size: -; V: TRBV6-5; D: -; J: TRBJ1-2
DNA: TGCGCCAGCAGCCAAAAAAGCCAAGTATATAGCAATCAGCCCCAGCATTTT; CDR3: CASSQKSQVYSNQPQHF; size: few; V: TRBV4-1; D: -; J: TRBJ1-5
DNA: TGTGCCATTCCCTTGGCTGGGACAGACGACAATCAGCCCCAGCATTTT; CDR3: CAIPLAGTDDNQPQHF; size: -; V: TRBV10-3; D: TRBD1; J: TRBJ1-5
DNA: TGCGCCAGCAGCCCAGCGAGCACAGATACGCAGTATTTT; CDR3: CASSPASTDTQYF; size: -; V: TRBV5-1; D: -; J: TRBJ2-3
DNA: TGTGCCAGCAGCTTAGAATTAGCTTCAGATACGCAGTATTTT; CDR3: CASSLELASDTQYF; size: -; V: TRBV7-2; D: -; J: TRBJ2-3
DNA: TGTGCCTGGAGTGTACGGAGGTCCTATAATTCACCCCTCCACTTT; CDR3: CAWSVRRSYNSPLHF; size: -; V: TRBV30; D: -; J: TRBJ1-6
DNA: TGTGCCATCAGGGTAGGGGGAGGGAACTACGAGCAGTACTTC; CDR3: CAIRVGGGNYEQYF; size: few; V: TRBV10-3; D: -; J: TRBJ2-7
DNA: TGTGCCAGTAGTATCCTAGGGAACACTGAAGCTTTCTTT; CDR3: CASSILGNTEAFF; size: -; V: TRBV19; D: -; J: TRBJ1-1
DNA: TGTGCCACCTCGACAGGGGGCAGCATTCGGAACACTGAAGCTTTCTTT; CDR3: CATSTGGSIRNTEAFF; size: -; V: TRBV19; D: TRBD1; J: TRBJ1-1